This record concerns one TCR beta chain sequence. The CDR3 is 12 residues long. V was clipped by 1 base and J by 6 bases, with 7 bases between them. Germline loops: CDR1 SQVTM, CDR2 ANQGSEA. CD8+CD4-CCR7+CD45RA+ cells were sorted as naive CD8 T cells. The data were taken from a study of molecular identifiers for immune sequencing clone quantification. Library preparation followed earlier protocols using designated TCR primers. Each CDR3 protein is one row after TCRdb ran MiXCR on the PCR reads. The data show approximately 100,000 distinct CDR3 sequences, roughly a third seen once. The chain employs TRBV29-1 and TRBJ2-1; D is unclear. This receptor was identified in a human donor in good health. Some libraries in this study had Jurkat cell RNA spiked in. The specimen sequenced was naive CD8+ T cells from blood, with Jurkat cell RNA spiked in. Described subset: FACS-sorted CD8+CD4-CCR7+CD45RA+ naive T cells. The CDR3 DNA reads as TGCAGCGTTGAAGCCCCAACCAATGAGCAGTTCTTC. Encoded protein: CSVEAPTNEQFF.